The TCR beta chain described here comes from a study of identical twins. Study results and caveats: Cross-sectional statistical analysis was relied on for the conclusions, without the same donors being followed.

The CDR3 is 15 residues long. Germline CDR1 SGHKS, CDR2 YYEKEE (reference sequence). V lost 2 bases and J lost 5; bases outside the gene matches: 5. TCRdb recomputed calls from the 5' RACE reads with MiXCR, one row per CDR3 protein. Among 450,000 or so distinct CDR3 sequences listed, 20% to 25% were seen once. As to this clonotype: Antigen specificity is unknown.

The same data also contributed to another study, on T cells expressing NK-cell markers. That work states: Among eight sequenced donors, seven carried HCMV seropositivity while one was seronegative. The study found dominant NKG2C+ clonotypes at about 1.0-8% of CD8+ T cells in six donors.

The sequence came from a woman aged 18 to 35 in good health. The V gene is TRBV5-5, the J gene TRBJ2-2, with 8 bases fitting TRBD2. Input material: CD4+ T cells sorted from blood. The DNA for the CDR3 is TGTGCCAGCAGCTTCGGCGGGAGGCAAACCGGGGAGCTGTTTTTT. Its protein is CASSFGGRQTGELFF.